Presented here are 7 T cell receptor beta chains from one specimen sequenced in a study of blood T cell repertoires in COVID-19. Here immunoSEQ multiplex PCR was the method, and the copy in TCRdb shows in-frame clones only, minus some. Of under 70,000 clones listed, approximately 87% are singletons. Sequenced material: peripheral blood. The receptors shown here come from a man aged 45-60 years with acute or convalescent COVID-19.

V and J are TRBV19 and TRBJ2-6; TRBD1 agrees at 10 bases. Per the germline V gene, CDR1 is LNHDA and CDR2 is SQIVND (reference sequence). This CDR3 has 17 amino acids. V shed 5 bases, J shed 1 base, and the junction held 5 bases outside the gene matches. The CDR3 spells CASSPADRGSGANVLTF. The DNA of the CDR3 is TGTGCCAGTAGTCCGGCGGACAGGGGGTCTGGGGCCAACGTCCTGACTTTC.

This chain connects TRBV5-1 to TRBJ1-4; 10 bases align to TRBD1. V lost 3 bases and J lost 7; bases outside the gene matches: 15. Germline CDR1 SGHRS, CDR2 YFSETQ. The CDR3 runs 18 residues. The chain's CDR3 is CASSWDSRDRGYSEKLFF. For the CDR3, the DNA is TGCGCCAGCAGCTGGGACTCCCGGGACAGGGGATACAGTGAAAAACTGTTTTTT.

The rearrangement joins TRBV24-1 to TRBJ1-5, with 11 bases lining up with TRBD1. CDR3 length equals 15 residues. Trimming cost V 4 bases and J 7 bases; bases outside gene matches: 5. Germline V gene data show CDR1 as KGHDR and CDR2 as SFDVKD. DNA for the CDR3: TGTGCCACCAGTGAGTCCGGACAGGGGGCACAGCCCCAGCATTTT. As protein: CATSESGQGAQPQHF.

The chain recombines TRBV5-1 with TRBJ2-2; 9 nucleotides align to TRBD1. Per germline, CDR1 SGHRS and CDR2 YFSETQ. The ends lost 3 bases at V and 9 bases at J; junction bases unmatched: 6. The CDR3 is 14 amino acids. CDR3 sequence reads: CASSYRGPGRELFF. The CDR3 bases are TGCGCCAGCAGCTACAGGGGGCCGGGTAGGGAGCTGTTTTTT. The full variable domain, in which reference TRBV5-1 and TRBJ2-2 provide the parts outside the CDR3, is KAGVTQTPRYLIKTRGQQVTLSCSPISGHRSVSWYQQTPGQGLQFLFEYFSETQRNKGNFPGRFSGRQFSNSRSEMNVSTLELGDSALYLCASSYRGPGRELFFGEGSRLTVL.

The genes are TRBV5-1 and TRBJ2-1; 13 bases are a match to TRBD2. The CDR3 extends over 15 amino acids. Trimming took 0 bases from V and 9 from J; bases not matched to a gene: 3. Germline V lookup: CDR1 SGHRS, CDR2 YFSETQ. The CDR3 coding sequence is TGCGCCAGCAGCTTGGGACTAGCGGGAGGCAGTGAGCAGTTCTTC. This codes for CASSLGLAGGSEQFF.

The chain employs TRBV11-2 and TRBJ1-1; perhaps TRBD1 as D (5 bases). The CDR3 consists of 18 residues. The germline V gene encodes CDR1 SGHAT and CDR2 FQNNGV. The V and J ends lost 5 bases and 1 base respectively, with 23 bases between them. As DNA, the CDR3 is TGTGCCAGCAGCGAGCGGGGGTTTCAGGGCGACCCGAACACTGAAGCTTTCTTT. It codes for CASSERGFQGDPNTEAFF.

Concerning this clone itself: A read error may produce the germline difference seen at one junction end. The rearrangement joins TRBV7-7 to TRBJ2-1, with 9 bases fitting TRBD2. Germline V CDR1 and CDR2: SSHAT, FNYEAQ (reference sequence). The CDR3 sequence is 15 residues long. CDR3 sequence reads: CASSPQVAGVNEQFF. The CDR3 nucleotides read TGTGCTAGCAGTCCACAAGTAGCGGGGGTGAATGAGCAGTTCTTC.